The following is a TCR beta chain sequence with its context. What it binds is unknown. Losses at the gene ends were 3 bases for V and 2 bases for J; bases not matched to a gene: 2. The CDR3 has 15 amino acids. CDR1 SNHLY and CDR2 FYNNEI come from the germline V gene. This sample is part of a study of T cell responses to AZD1222 COVID-19 vaccine. The study's findings and limits: Repertoire collection took place solely once the T cell response had peaked. Epitopes outside B.1.351 and B.1.1.7 mutated regions reportedly drew nearly half of spike TCRs.

The repertoire was sequenced with immunoSEQ multiplex PCR; TCRdb's copy has only in-frame clones and lacks some. Here the sample spans more than 110,000 clones, more than 90% being singletons. The TCR comes from an adult in good health. The sequencing used peripheral blood, collected on day 0 of AZD1222 vaccination. The chain is built from TRBV2 and TRBJ1-5; TRBD1 matches 9 bases. CDR3 coding DNA: TGTGCCAGCAGTGAGCGGGACAGGGGCAATCAGCCCCAGCATTTT. Protein product: CASSERDRGNQPQHF.